This T cell receptor beta chain originates from a study of immune characteristics of hereditary and idiopathic chronic pancreatitis. Whole-study results and caveats: Because tissue was from TPIAT only, disease duration differences may confound results. TCRbeta diversity rose and clonality fell in both pancreatitis groups versus controls.

Total pancreatectomy with islet autotransplantation was the source of the chronic pancreatitis pancreas tissue. Included chronic pancreatitis patients had no known history of diabetes. Genomic DNA was extracted directly from bulk pancreas tissue without T cell sorting. Trimming took off 5 bases at V and 7 bases at J, with 14 bases between the two ends. CDR1 is MGHRA and CDR2 is YSYEKL in the germline V gene. CDR3 length equals 13 residues. A note on this clone: Its matching antigen is unknown.

TCRdb's copy holds only in-frame clones and misses some; the assay was immunoSEQ multiplex PCR. This table holds about 1,400 clones, 69% found once. This chain joins TRBV4-1 and TRBJ1-2; no reliable D call. This clonotype originated in a human donor with chronic pancreatitis. The specimen was pancreas tissue with hereditary chronic pancreatitis. The CDR3 here is CASSSSDALGYTF. CDR3 nucleotide sequence: TGCGCCAGCAGCTCATCCGATGCTCTTGGCTACACCTTC.